Following are 19 T cell receptor beta chains from one sample sequenced in a study of T-cell memory formation after mild COVID-19. TCRdb recomputed calls from the 5' RACE reads with MiXCR, one row per CDR3 protein. The sample lists 300,000 to 350,000 distinct CDR3 sequences, 15% to 20% seen once, with about 21% in the top ten. The sequenced sample consisted of PBMCs or a T cell subset sorted from them (not recorded which). The receptors shown here come from a man aged 18 to 30 who had mild COVID-19 (a few samples of this study predate the infection). Cell type and time point are not known.

The chain links TRBV28 to TRBJ2-7; D is possibly TRBD1 (5 bases). CDR1 and CDR2 from the germline V gene are MDHEN and SYDVKM. The CDR3 loop spans 13 amino acids. With 3 bases removed from V and 4 bases from J, the gap between germline ends came to 10 bases. CDR3 loop: CASSLQGVYEQYV. As DNA, the CDR3 is TGTGCCAGCAGTTTGCAAGGGGTATACGAGCAGTACGTC.

This clonotype showed up just a few times. The chain recombines TRBV7-2 with TRBJ1-3, with TRBD1 identical over 8 bases. From germline, CDR1 is SGHTA and CDR2 FQGNSA. The V segment lost 2 bases and the J segment 2 bases; nucleotides outside the gene matches: 5. There are 16 residues in the CDR3. In nucleotides, the CDR3 is TGTGCCAGCAGCTTACGGGACAGGACTGCTGGAAACACCATATATTTT. Protein sequence: CASSLRDRTAGNTIYF.

This chain links TRBV7-9 with TRBJ2-5; D not resolved. Germline-derived CDR1 and CDR2 are SEHNR and FQNEAQ (reference sequence). The CDR3 is 13 residues long. V lost 4 bases and J 7 bases, leaving 13 bases between the germline ends. The CDR3 bases are TGTGCCAGCAGCTCAAGTAGCCTGGCGACCCAGTACTTC. Amino acids: CASSSSSLATQYF. Based on the CDR3 plus reference TRBV7-9 and TRBJ2-5, the full variable domain is DTGVSQNPRHKITKRGQNVTFRCDPISEHNRLYWYRQTLGQGPEFLTYFQNEAQLEKSRLLSDRFSAERPKGSFSTLEIQRTEQGDSAMYLCASSSSSLATQYFGPGTRLLVL.

CDR3 region: CASSLVGGGAGEQFF. CDR3 nucleotide sequence: TGTGCCAGCAGCTTAGTTGGCGGGGGGGCCGGTGAGCAGTTCTTC. The chain joins TRBV7-2 to TRBJ2-1, with 9 bases aligning to TRBD2. Germline CDR1 is SGHTA and CDR2 is FQGNSA. This CDR3 contains 15 residues. V lost 1 base and J lost 9; bases outside the gene matches: 7.

This clonotype came up a few times. The rearrangement uses TRBV18 and TRBJ2-1, with a weak D call TRBD1 (6 bases). Germline V gives CDR1 KGHSH, CDR2 LQKENI. V was cut by 3 bases and J by 6 bases, with 18 bases left in between. This CDR3 comprises 16 residues. This CDR3 is CASSPPNREISNEQFF. CDR3 sequence (DNA): TGTGCCAGCTCACCCCCGAACAGGGAAATTAGCAATGAGCAGTTCTTC.

The chain uses TRBV5-1 and TRBJ2-5; perhaps TRBD2 as D (6 bases). The CDR3 contains 13 residues. Germline V gene sequence: CDR1 SGHRS, CDR2 YFSETQ. The V and J ends lost 4 bases and 7 bases respectively, with 14 bases between them. The CDR3 loop reads CASSPGGVPTQYF. The CDR3 DNA reads TGCGCCAGCAGCCCCGGCGGGGTGCCGACCCAGTACTTC.

The V and J genes are TRBV12-5 and TRBJ2-3; D gene ambiguous. Trimming stripped 7 bases from V and 2 bases from J, with 25 bases between. The CDR3 sequence is 18 residues long. Germline V gene data show CDR1 as LGHNT and CDR2 as FRNRAP. The CDR3, as DNA: TGTGCTAGTGCCCCCGGGTCCTGGACCTCCTCGGACACAGATACGCAGTATTTT. It is translated as CASAPGSWTSSDTDTQYF. Full variable domain (rest looked up from reference TRBV12-5 and TRBJ2-3): DARVTQTPRHKVTEMGQEVTMRCQPILGHNTVFWYRQTMMQGLELLAYFRNRAPLDDSGMPKDRFSAEMPDATLATLKIQPSEPRDSAVYFCASAPGSWTSSDTDTQYFGPGTRLTVL.

The rearrangement uses TRBV6-1 and TRBJ2-2, with D perhaps TRBD2 (5 bases). V was shortened by 8 bases and J by 7 bases, with 17 bases between the two germline ends. The CDR3 is 14 residues long. Germline CDR1 is MNHNS and CDR2 is SASEGT. This chain's CDR3 is CASQPYGEVGELFF. For the CDR3, the DNA is TGTGCCAGCCAGCCGTACGGGGAAGTCGGGGAGCTGTTTTTT.

The rearrangement links TRBV29-1 to TRBJ2-7, with D unresolved. The V gene's germline CDR1 is SQVTM and CDR2 ANQGSEA. Trimming cost V 4 bases and J 6 bases, with 16 bases left between them. The CDR3 covers 13 residues. The CDR3 loop reads CSVGPDSAGEQYF. CDR3 nucleotides: TGCAGCGTTGGCCCCGATTCCGCCGGCGAGCAGTACTTC.

The chain carries TRBV20-1 and TRBJ2-2, with D uncertain. Germline V lookup: CDR1 DFQATT, CDR2 SNEGSKA (reference sequence). The CDR3 runs 15 residues. Trimming pared 1 base from V and 5 bases from J, leaving 14 bases between. Written as DNA, the CDR3 is TGCAGTGCTAGAGTGCTCGGTTCCGGGACCGGGGAGCTGTTTTTT. Translated: CSARVLGSGTGELFF.

This clonotype has ten or more counts. Written as DNA, the CDR3 is TGCGCCAGCAGTGGGGGAGCTACTGGGGCCAACGTCCTGACTTTC. Protein: CASSGGATGANVLTF. The chain recombines TRBV10-1 with TRBJ2-6, with D possibly TRBD2 on 5 matching bases. Germline loops: CDR1 WNHNN, CDR2 SYGVQD (reference sequence). The germline V and J ends were trimmed by 4 bases and 2 bases, with 9 bases remaining between them. The CDR3 sequence is 15 residues long.

This clonotype was recorded a few times. V and J are TRBV12-3 or TRBV12-4 and TRBJ2-5; TRBD1 matches at 10 bases. CDR3 length equals 15 residues. With V trimmed by 5 bases and J by 6 bases, 9 bases remained unmatched. The CDR3 region is CASSAPGQGMKTQYF. The CDR3 bases are TGTGCCAGCAGTGCGCCGGGACAGGGGATGAAGACCCAGTACTTC.

This clonotype turned up a few times. The rearrangement links TRBV11-2 to TRBJ1-4; tentatively, D is TRBD1 (5 bases). The CDR3 totals 16 residues. V dropped 5 bases and J dropped 7 bases, with 20 bases sitting between them. Per germline, CDR1 SGHAT and CDR2 FQNNGV. The CDR3 bases are TGTGCCAGCAGCCCTGGGGGAGAGCAGAGATTTGAAAAACTGTTTTTT. Translated, it gives CASSPGGEQRFEKLFF.

This clonotype has a handful of counts. This chain joins TRBV10-1 and TRBJ2-1; D may match TRBD1 or TRBD2 (5 bases each). Germline V gives CDR1 WNHNN, CDR2 SYGVQD (reference sequence). Deletions cut 0 bases from V and 9 bases from J, with 18 bases between. The CDR3 extends over 16 amino acids. The CDR3 spells CASSESLGEGFSEQFF. In nucleotides, the CDR3 is TGCGCCAGCAGTGAGTCCTTGGGGGAAGGTTTTAGTGAGCAGTTCTTC.

This clonotype has just a few counts. The chain joins TRBV5-1 to TRBJ1-1; TRBD1 might be the D (6 bases). In germline, CDR1 is SGHRS, CDR2 YFSETQ. The V gene lost 4 bases and the J gene lost 5 bases, with 15 bases spanning the gap. This CDR3 has 14 amino acids. The CDR3 bases are TGCGCCAGCAGCATGGTGGGACAAGGGACTGAAGCTTTCTTT. This codes for CASSMVGQGTEAFF.

The chain combines TRBV18 with TRBJ2-7; tentatively, D is TRBD1 or TRBD2 (6 bases each). Germline V CDR1 and CDR2: KGHSH, LQKENI. V gave up 2 bases and J gave up 6 bases, with 17 bases separating them. The CDR3 extends over 15 amino acids. CDR3 coding DNA: TGTGCCAGCTCACCAAGCCGGGGGCTTTCCCTCGAGCAGTACTTC. Its translation is CASSPSRGLSLEQYF.

This chain uses TRBV12-3 or TRBV12-4 with TRBJ2-3; D unresolved. The CDR3 has 12 amino acids. V was cut by 4 bases and J by 4 bases, with 6 bases left in between. The CDR3 region has the DNA TGTGCCAGCAGTTCGGACGCAGATACGCAGTATTTT. Protein: CASSSDADTQYF.

This chain uses TRBV29-1 with TRBJ2-7; tentatively, D is TRBD1 or TRBD2 (5 bases each). The germline V gene encodes CDR1 SQVTM and CDR2 ANQGSEA. CDR3 length: 13 amino acids. Trimming removed 2 bases from V and 2 bases from J, with 10 bases in between. The CDR3 reads CSVEKGTPYEQYF. Here the CDR3 DNA reads TGCAGCGTTGAAAAGGGGACCCCCTACGAGCAGTACTTC.

This clonotype has a handful of counts. The V gene is TRBV29-1, the J gene TRBJ2-7; D not resolved. The CDR3 loop spans 13 amino acids. The germline CDR1 and CDR2 sequences are SQVTM and ANQGSEA. V lost 0 bases to trimming and J lost 1 base, with 7 bases between them. The CDR3 DNA is TGCAGCGTTGAAGATCCGGTTTCCTACGAGCAGTACGTC. Encoded protein: CSVEDPVSYEQYV.